The entry that follows covers one TCR beta chain sequence. The table lists this clonotype with many counts. Its antigen remains undetermined. Base qualities were left out, and no much larger clone turns up one base away. What the time point label conveys for this sample: newly diagnosed GD, antithyroid drugs for less than 3 months. For both TCR sequencing and RNA sequencing, RNA was extracted from PBMCs in TRIzol. The diagnosis of Graves' disease followed American Thyroid Association guidelines. The patients came from an endocrinology department in Xi'an, China. Each patient gave roughly 8.4 milliliters of peripheral blood, collected in an EDTA anticoagulant tube. Ficoll Paque Plus density gradient separation was used to isolate PBMCs, and no additional T cell sorting was done. An Agilent 2100 Bioanalyzer and agarose gel were used to assess RNA quality, and a NanoDrop 2000 was used to measure RNA concentration.

The cysteine opens and the phenylalanine closes a CDR3 of 15 amino acids. The DNA shown is the 45-base CDR3, in frame from base 1. CDR1 and CDR2 were assigned from the germline V gene as SNHLY and FYNNEI. V gives up 7 bases and J gives up 0 bases, and the segment between their germline ends measures 15 bases. The data stem from a study of regulatory T cells in long-lasting Graves disease listed by TCRdb under 2021. Background for the entire study: Patients with newly diagnosed Graves' disease had been on antithyroid drugs for under 3 months. A total of around 35 samples were covered by TCR sequencing, comprising some 13 persistent and around 20 newly diagnosed Graves' disease patients. The study took place in China and was registered as a clinical trial. Persistent Graves' disease patients were compared with newly diagnosed Graves' disease patients by peripheral blood TCR sequencing and RNA sequencing.

Overall study outcomes, separate from this receptor: Because the primary lesion, thyroid tissue, could not be accessed, the study looked at peripheral blood alone. TRBV28, TRBJ1-2 and TRBJ2-5 were preferentially used in persistent disease, while TRBV20-1 and TRBJ2-1 were favored in newly diagnosed disease. Persistent Graves' disease patients showed lower TCR Shannon entropy and fewer highly expanded clones than newly diagnosed patients, suggesting clonal expansion. Sequencing and analysis were restricted to the TCR beta chain. The authors noted that the small sample size was a limitation that may lower accuracy. Persistent patients shared more public clonotypes among themselves (2,741) than newly diagnosed patients did (approximately 970).

The library was made by multiplex PCR. Sequencing used an Illumina HiSeq 4000. To build TCR beta libraries, CDR3 regions were amplified by Arm-PCR using iRepertoire HTBI primers. Before sequencing, the PCR products underwent gel purification. The study's own analysis went as follows. Across samples, about 63 TRBV and 13 to 15 TRBJ segments were identified and used for gene usage analysis of CDR3 amino acid clonotypes. Filtered high-quality paired reads were merged into contigs using COPE and FqMerger. BLAST was used to align contigs to IMGT TRBV, TRBD and TRBJ reference genes, with CDR3 defined following IMGT. Any clonotype with a frequency above 0.1% was classified as a highly expanded clone. Shannon entropy was used to measure repertoire diversity, and the Gini coefficient was used to measure V-J evenness. Public clonotypes were defined as clonotypes shared by more than one individual. TCRdb trimmed public reads at Q25 via fastp, called clones via MiXCR and kept in-frame beta chains. Rows are combined by CDR3 protein, so each entry shows the most common genes and DNA. TCRdb's processing, not the authors', yielded these V and J calls. For this sample the table gives over 450,000 distinct CDR3 sequences, of which about 11% were detected only once. Around 10% of the sample is in the top ten clones.

These same records also appear under a second study, on T cells in Graves' hyperthyroidism and ophthalmopathy. Looking at the second paper: Stable Graves' hyperthyroidism was defined as the absence of progression to ophthalmopathy over 18 months of follow-up. Hyperthyroidism patients were newly diagnosed, with disease duration under 2 months, and aged 18 to 65 years. The study excluded patients with uncontrolled infections, other autoimmune diseases, pregnancy or lactation. Diagnoses were established on the basis of clinical symptoms, serum thyroxine and TRAb, thyroid ultrasound, and orbital computed tomography. The first round of RT-PCR for the TCR CDR3 was performed with the HTBI primer set and the Qiagen OneStep RT-PCR kit. Blood samples also contained most of the expanded thyroid clonotypes (frequency above 0.001), which suggests that blood repertoires may reflect thyroid immune responses. Ophthalmopathy was separated from stable hyperthyroidism by a 13 V-J signature model, with around 90% sensitivity and approximately 81% specificity obtained in cross-validation and 80%/75% obtained in testing. During validation, the model predicted progression to ophthalmopathy a median of around six months ahead of onset, with roughly 65% sensitivity and under 85% specificity. TCR V-J signatures able to tell the groups apart were searched for in a discovery cohort of 100 or so patients, of whom around 42 had Graves' ophthalmopathy and roughly 58 had stable Graves' hyperthyroidism. Prospective prediction of ophthalmopathy was tested in an independent validation cohort of 18 to 20 hyperthyroidism patients and some 17 patients who later progressed to ophthalmopathy. The roughly 100 discovery patients were randomly divided into training and test sets at a 7:3 ratio. The study also compared thyroid tissue and blood T-cell repertoires from several Graves' hyperthyroidism patients. After sampling, hyperthyroidism patients received methimazole starting at 30 mg daily, and ophthalmopathy patients received high-dose intravenous methylprednisolone. A second multiplex PCR round built the libraries, followed by size selection and purification. Paired-end sequencing of the libraries was performed with 100 bp reads on an Illumina HiSeq2000. SOAPnuke was used to process the raw data, throwing out any read that contained adapters or uncalled bases, had a mean Phred below 15, or lacked an exact constant-primer or identifier match. High-quality paired reads were merged with COPE v1.2.5, and unique nucleotide sequences were defined as clonotypes. Clonotypes were aligned to IMGT TRBV, TRBD and TRBJ reference segments using MiTCR v1.1. The analysis included only V-J combinations with a frequency above 0.0001, which together covered over 98% of the repertoires. The TCS score was defined as F50 (clonal expansion) divided by E x V (chaos), with BLOSUM62-based TCRdist calculated between CDR3 peptides within each V-J. Welch's t-statistics and random forest reduced fewer than 550 V-J features to about 13, which were used in a naive Bayes classifier (R e1071). No statistical method was used to set the sample size in advance, and investigators knew the group allocation. The paper reports TCR Vbeta CDR3 sequencing of more than 120 peripheral blood samples: 43 ophthalmopathy, roughly 80 hyperthyroidism and approximately 17 progressor patients.

The starting material was peripheral blood mononuclear cells (PBMCs), obtained at new diagnosis, from a patient treated with antithyroid drugs. This chain is built from TRBV2 and TRBJ1-2, with no reliable assignment of the D segment. This clonotype was sampled from a woman aged 25 to 39 with Graves disease. Donor details come from another sample of the same person, matched by shared clones. The nucleotides read TGTGCCAGCATAGGTGTTACCTTAGCTAACTATGGCTACACCTTC. It encodes CASIGVTLANYGYTF.